What follows are 29 T cell receptor beta chains derived from one specimen sequenced in a study of blood T cell repertoires in COVID-19. Assay used: immunoSEQ multiplex PCR; TCRdb lists only in-frame clones, some missing. The sample has about 290,000 clones, roughly nine tenths seen once; the top ten hold approximately 1.5%. Sequencing was carried out using PBMCs or T cells enriched from blood (not recorded which). The receptor source for this set is a woman between 40 and 55 years old who had recovered from COVID-19.

CDR3 in amino acids: CASRPSLAGGPTGELFF. CDR3 nucleotides: TGCGCCAGCAGACCCTCACTAGCGGGGGGGCCCACCGGGGAGCTGTTTTTT. The chain couples TRBV5-1 to TRBJ2-2; 13 bases are shared with TRBD2. Trimming took 5 bases from V and 4 from J; bases not matched to a gene: 8. CDR3 length equals 17 residues. Per germline, CDR1 SGHRS and CDR2 YFSETQ.

The rearrangement links TRBV6-5 to TRBJ1-2, with 9 bases fitting TRBD1. The CDR3 is 13 residues long. J was trimmed by 7 bases and V by 2 bases; bases with no gene match: 2. Germline CDR1 and CDR2: MNHEY and SVGAGI. CDR3 nucleotide sequence: TGTGCCAGCAGTTACCCGACAGGGGGTGGCTACACCTTC. Translating gives CASSYPTGGGYTF.

This chain joins TRBV19 and TRBJ1-2, with D possibly matching TRBD1 (5 bases). Germline CDR1 and CDR2: LNHDA and SQIVND (reference sequence). Between the trimmed V and J ends, which lost 4 bases and 8 bases, there was a span of 17 bases. The CDR3 runs 14 residues. For the CDR3, the DNA is TGTGCCAGTAGTACCCCTCACCGACAGAGGGGCTACACCTTC. Translation: CASSTPHRQRGYTF.

The chain is built from TRBV19 and TRBJ2-3; D not resolved. The CDR3 runs 13 residues. Germline-derived CDR1 and CDR2 are LNHDA and SQIVND (reference sequence). V shed 4 bases and J shed 4 bases, with 9 bases lying between them. The DNA for the CDR3 is TGTGCCAGTAGTAATAAGCGAGCAGATACGCAGTATTTT. This codes for CASSNKRADTQYF.

The rearrangement uses TRBV15 and TRBJ1-2; TRBD1 matches 10 bases. With V trimmed by 3 bases and J by 3 bases, 4 bases remained unmatched. This CDR3 contains 15 residues. Germline CDR1 and CDR2: LNHNV and YYDKDF (reference sequence). CDR3: CATSSDRGQHYGYTF. CDR3 DNA sequence: TGTGCCACCAGCAGTGACAGGGGGCAGCACTATGGCTACACCTTC.

The J gene is TRBJ1-6, the V gene TRBV6-5, with a tentative D call TRBD1 (6 bases). Per the germline V gene, CDR1 is MNHEY and CDR2 is SVGAGI. The V end was cut by 4 bases, the J end by 7 bases, with 11 bases between. The CDR3 contains 14 residues. CDR3 loop: CASSFDRRNSPLHF. Here the CDR3 DNA reads TGTGCCAGCAGTTTCGACAGGAGGAATTCACCCCTCCACTTT.

The gene calls are TRBV24-1 and TRBJ2-1, with D possibly matching TRBD1 (6 bases). The CDR3 totals 15 residues. V was clipped by 5 bases and J by 0 bases, with 10 bases between them. CDR1 is KGHDR, CDR2 SFDVKD, per germline. CDR3 coding DNA: TGTGCCACCAGTGCAACAGGGAGCTCCTACAATGAGCAGTTCTTC. This codes for CATSATGSSYNEQFF.

V gene TRBV6-1 combines with J gene TRBJ1-4; 9 bases align to TRBD1. Germline V gene sequence: CDR1 MNHNS, CDR2 SASEGT. The CDR3 is 16 residues long. The junction had 3 bases not matched to a gene; V was cut back by 1 base and J by 3 bases. The CDR3 here is CASSEGGQGSNEKLFF. The CDR3 nucleotides read TGTGCCAGCAGTGAAGGAGGACAGGGGTCTAATGAAAAACTGTTTTTT.

The chain joins TRBV5-1 to TRBJ2-4, with 7 bases identical to TRBD2. The CDR3 consists of 17 residues. V lost 4 bases, J lost 1 base, and 11 bases stayed unmatched. Germline CDR1 SGHRS, CDR2 YFSETQ. Here the CDR3 DNA reads TGCGCCAGCAGCGCTCGCCCAGCGGGGCCGGCCAAAAACATTCAGTACTTC. It yields the protein CASSARPAGPAKNIQYF.

Here the CDR3 DNA reads TGTGCCAGCAGCTTAGTTTCTCCAGGGGTGACAGATACGCAGTATTTT. It specifies CASSLVSPGVTDTQYF. The V and J genes are TRBV11-2 and TRBJ2-3; D is perhaps TRBD1 (6 bases). The CDR3 length is 16 residues. Germline CDR1 reads SGHAT; CDR2 reads FQNNGV. V was clipped by 1 base and J by 3 bases, with 14 bases between them.

This clone was seen a handful of times. The chain carries TRBV4-1 and TRBJ1-5, with TRBD1 matching over 9 bases. This CDR3 is built from 15 residues. CDR1 is MGHRA, CDR2 YSYEKL, per germline. Losses at the gene ends were 3 bases for V and 6 bases for J; bases not matched to a gene: 6. The CDR3: CASSHGTGLGQPQHF. The CDR3 region has the DNA TGCGCCAGCAGCCACGGGACAGGGCTAGGTCAGCCCCAGCATTTT.

The chain employs TRBV6-1 and TRBJ2-3; 11 bases agree with TRBD2. The CDR3 covers 15 residues. After removal of 1 base from V and 8 bases from J, the junction contained 5 bases not matched to a gene. Looked up from germline, CDR1 is MNHNS and CDR2 is SASEGT. CDR3: CASSEGSSGRGTQYF. CDR3 coding DNA: TGTGCCAGCAGTGAAGGGAGTAGCGGGAGGGGTACGCAGTATTTT.

The chain has TRBV5-8 and TRBJ1-5, with 7 bases that match TRBD1. Germline CDR1 is SGHTS and CDR2 is YDEGEE. The CDR3 spans 15 residues. J gave up 7 bases and V 7 bases, and 14 bases lay outside the gene matches. The CDR3 nucleotides read TGTGCCAGCGCATCCGGGACAGTCCCTAAACAGCCCCAGCATTTT. Translated, it gives CASASGTVPKQPQHF. The full variable domain, rest sourced from reference TRBV5-8 and TRBJ1-5, is EAGVTQSPTHLIKTRGQQATLRCSPISGHTSVYWYQQALGLGLQFLLWYDEGEERNRGNFPPRFSGRQFPNYSSELNVNALELEDSALYLCASASGTVPKQPQHFGDGTRLSIL.

The genes are TRBV6-5 and TRBJ2-1; the match to TRBD1 covers 7 bases. Germline lookup yields CDR1 MNHEY and CDR2 SVGAGI. Germline trimming cut 6 bases from V and 4 bases from J; bases unmatched to any gene: 6. This CDR3 is built from 14 residues. CDR3 region: CASSLRDRYNEQFF. DNA for the CDR3: TGTGCCAGCAGCCTCCGGGACAGATACAATGAGCAGTTCTTC.

The J gene is TRBJ2-1, the V gene TRBV5-1; 7 bases are shared with TRBD2. In germline, CDR1 is SGHRS, CDR2 YFSETQ. With 7 bases clipped from V and 0 bases from J, the junction kept 7 bases outside the gene matches. The CDR3 contains 15 residues. This CDR3 is CASRKAGSSYNEQFF. The CDR3, as DNA: TGCGCCAGCCGCAAAGCGGGGAGCTCCTACAATGAGCAGTTCTTC. The full variable domain, rest sourced from reference TRBV5-1 and TRBJ2-1, is KAGVTQTPRYLIKTRGQQVTLSCSPISGHRSVSWYQQTPGQGLQFLFEYFSETQRNKGNFPGRFSGRQFSNSRSEMNVSTLELGDSALYLCASRKAGSSYNEQFFGPGTRLTVL.

This clone has just one count. The gene calls are TRBV5-1 and TRBJ1-2, with TRBD1 matching 12 bases. CDR3 length: 14 residues. With 4 bases clipped from V and 8 bases from J, the junction kept 6 bases outside the gene matches. Germline V CDR1 and CDR2: SGHRS, YFSETQ. The CDR3 sequence is CASSGTGGGEGYTF. In nucleotides, the CDR3 is TGCGCCAGCAGCGGGACAGGGGGCGGTGAGGGCTACACCTTC.

This clone came up once. The chain has TRBV9 and TRBJ2-3; D is possibly TRBD2 (5 bases). Between the trimmed V and J ends, which lost 0 bases and 3 bases, there was a span of 14 bases. Germline assignment: CDR1 SGDLS and CDR2 YYNGEE. This CDR3 is built from 16 residues. The CDR3 coding sequence is TGTGCCAGCAGCGTAGGGTTCGGGGAAGGTACAGATACGCAGTATTTT. Its protein is CASSVGFGEGTDTQYF.

The rearrangement links TRBV9 to TRBJ2-7; 10 nucleotides line up with TRBD1. The CDR3 covers 13 residues. V gave up 4 bases and J gave up 6 bases; unmatched junction bases: 4. CDR1 and CDR2 from the germline V gene are SGDLS and YYNGEE. In nucleotides, the CDR3 is TGTGCCAGCAGCCGGGACAGGGGAGGCGAGCAGTACTTC. Its translation is CASSRDRGGEQYF. The full variable domain, its missing parts supplied by reference TRBV9 and TRBJ2-7, is DSGVTQTPKHLITATGQRVTLRCSPRSGDLSVYWYQQSLDQGLQFLIQYYNGEERAKGNILERFSAQQFPDLHSELNLSSLELGDSALYFCASSRDRGGEQYFGPGTRLTVT.

This clone was counted ten times or more. The chain employs TRBV6-1 and TRBJ2-7, with TRBD1 matching over 8 bases. Germline loops: CDR1 MNHNS, CDR2 SASEGT. The V segment lost 3 bases and the J segment 4 bases; nucleotides outside the gene matches: 11. The CDR3 length is 16 residues. The CDR3, as DNA: TGTGCCAGCAGTGATCTTGGGGCAGGGGGCAAGTACGAGCAGTACTTC. It encodes CASSDLGAGGKYEQYF.

V gene TRBV4-3 combines with J gene TRBJ2-1, with TRBD2 identical over 7 bases. V trimming: 0 bases; J trimming: 10 bases; junction bases outside the gene matches: 12. Germline values: CDR1 LGHNA, CDR2 YSLEER. CDR3 length equals 16 residues. For the CDR3, the DNA is TGCGCCAGCAGCCAAGATCCCCGGGGGGACTACCAGGAGCAGTTCTTC. Its protein product is CASSQDPRGDYQEQFF.

The rearrangement joins TRBV7-8 to TRBJ1-3, with TRBD1 matching 9 bases. This CDR3 has 15 amino acids. Germline V gene sequence: CDR1 SGHVS, CDR2 FQNEAQ. V shed 5 bases and J 4 bases; nucleotides not matched to a gene: 6. DNA for the CDR3: TGTGCCAGCAGCAGATCCGGGACAGGGGGAAACACCATATATTTT. It translates to CASSRSGTGGNTIYF.

Details on this clone: Mismatch with germline at one junction end may stem from a read error. V usage is TRBV5-8 and J usage is TRBJ1-1, with TRBD1 as a possible D gene (6 bases). CDR3 size: 14 residues. The germline CDR1 and CDR2 sequences are SGHTS and YDEGEE. In DNA, the CDR3 is TGTGCCAGCAACTTGTGGGGGCGAGGCACTGAAGCTTTCTTT. It is translated as CASNLWGRGTEAFF.

The rearrangement links TRBV18 to TRBJ2-1, with D possibly being TRBD1 (5 bases). In germline, CDR1 is KGHSH, CDR2 LQKENI. The CDR3 has 17 amino acids. The V gene lost 2 bases and the J gene lost 4 bases, with 18 bases spanning the gap. Here the CDR3 reads CASSPYLGQDIYNEQFF. The CDR3 DNA follows: TGTGCCAGCTCACCATACCTGGGGCAGGACATTTACAATGAGCAGTTCTTC.

The chain joins TRBV5-1 to TRBJ2-6; no clear D gene. CDR3 length: 15 residues. The ends were cut back, 0 bases at V and 1 base at J, with 5 bases in the middle. Germline V gene sequence: CDR1 SGHRS, CDR2 YFSETQ. CDR3 sequence: CASSLALSGANVLTF. DNA of the CDR3: TGCGCCAGCAGCTTGGCTTTGTCTGGGGCCAACGTCCTGACTTTC.

The chain recombines TRBV9 with TRBJ1-2; unclear D gene. This CDR3 spans 17 amino acids. Germline CDR1 reads SGDLS; CDR2 reads YYNGEE. Trimming shortened V by 5 bases and J by 0 bases, and 20 bases separated the two germline ends. The CDR3 spells CASRATGSPLANYGYTF. In DNA, the CDR3 is TGTGCCAGCAGAGCCACCGGGTCCCCCTTAGCTAACTATGGCTACACCTTC. The full variable domain, completed using reference TRBV9 and TRBJ1-2, is DSGVTQTPKHLITATGQRVTLRCSPRSGDLSVYWYQQSLDQGLQFLIQYYNGEERAKGNILERFSAQQFPDLHSELNLSSLELGDSALYFCASRATGSPLANYGYTFGSGTRLTVV.

V usage is TRBV11-2 and J usage is TRBJ2-1; 10 nucleotides match TRBD2. CDR3 length: 12 amino acids. The V gene's germline CDR1 is SGHAT and CDR2 FQNNGV. Unmatched junction bases numbered 5, after V lost 4 bases and J lost 14 bases. The chain's CDR3 is CASSSSGGAEFF. The CDR3 DNA follows: TGTGCCAGCAGCTCGAGCGGGGGGGCTGAGTTCTTC. Using reference TRBV11-2 and TRBJ2-1 for the parts outside the CDR3, the full variable domain is EAGVAQSPRYKIIEKRQSVAFWCNPISGHATLYWYQQILGQGPKLLIQFQNNGVVDDSQLPKDRFSAERLKGVDSTLKIQPAKLEDSAVYLCASSSSGGAEFFGPGTRLTVL.

V usage is TRBV29-1 and J usage is TRBJ1-2; unclear D gene. V lost 5 bases, J lost 2 bases, and 12 bases lay in between. CDR3 length: 13 amino acids. The germline CDR1 and CDR2 sequences are SQVTM and ANQGSEA. This chain's CDR3 is CSVSRGENYGYTF. CDR3 nucleotide sequence: TGCAGCGTTAGCCGGGGAGAAAACTATGGCTACACCTTC.

The gene calls are TRBV30 and TRBJ2-1; 9 bases are a match to TRBD2. Germline CDR1 and CDR2: GTSNPN and SVGIG (reference sequence). CDR3 size: 15 residues. Germline trimming cut 0 bases from V and 5 bases from J; bases unmatched to any gene: 5. CDR3 residues: CAWSVQLAGNNEQFF. The CDR3, as DNA: TGTGCCTGGAGTGTACAGCTAGCGGGGAACAATGAGCAGTTCTTC.

J is TRBJ2-6 and V is TRBV7-2; D not resolved. The V and J ends lost 1 base and 0 bases respectively, with 16 bases between them. The CDR3 loop spans 19 amino acids. Germline values: CDR1 SGHTA, CDR2 FQGNSA. CDR3 in DNA: TGTGCCAGCAGCTTAGTCGTACAGCCCACTTACTCTGGGGCCAACGTCCTGACTTTC. This encodes CASSLVVQPTYSGANVLTF.